The T cell receptor beta chain described here comes from a study of blood T cells in healthy people across ages. Study results and limitations: A roughly linear fall in TCR beta diversity per million T cells was seen with increasing age. In long-lived donors, naive CD4+ cell counts and diversity exceeded those of aged donors.

Per-sample PBMC isolation yielded at least 6 million cells. It was with a sample-barcoded 5' primer and a J-beta primer mix that a second PCR of about 6 to 12 cycles was run. Using its own MiXCR run on the 5' RACE reads, TCRdb lists one record per CDR3 protein. The data hold hundreds of thousands of distinct CDR3 sequences, with 56% observed a single time. Per the germline V gene, CDR1 is SGHVS and CDR2 is FQNEAQ. The ends were cut back, 4 bases at V and 0 bases at J, with 14 bases in the middle. This CDR3 is 16 amino acids long. To note about this clonotype: As yet, its antigen is unknown.

The sequenced material came from blood. The chain combines TRBV7-8 with TRBJ2-3, with D perhaps TRBD2 (5 bases). This clonotype originated in a man between 35 and 55 years old in good health. This chain's CDR3 is CASSYRGPGSTDTQYF. The CDR3 DNA follows: TGTGCCAGCAGCTACCGCGGCCCGGGAAGCACAGATACGCAGTATTTT.